This T cell receptor beta chain was recovered during a study of CD8 T cells in ankylosing spondylitis. Quantitative 5'-RACE with molecular barcodes generated TCR beta libraries. MiXCR, applied by TCRdb to the 5' RACE reads, yields one record per CDR3 protein. The sample has about 150,000 distinct CDR3 sequences, roughly a third seen once. CDR3 length equals 15 residues. The V gene's germline CDR1 is SGHTS and CDR2 YDEGEE. With 4 bases clipped from V and 6 bases from J, the junction kept 8 bases outside the gene matches. Study results and limitations: Seemingly characteristic of ankylosing spondylitis blood was a TCR beta motif consisting of about 8 highly homologous variants.

This clonotype has more than one count but fewer than ten. Its matching antigen is unknown. This receptor was taken from a male donor with ankylosing spondylitis. The specimen was synovial fluid, either unsorted or a sorted T cell fraction (not recorded which). The chain links TRBV5-8 to TRBJ2-3, with TRBD2 identical over 10 bases. CDR3 sequence (DNA): TGTGCCAGCAGCATTAGCGGGAGGACCGGGGATACGCAGTATTTT. Its protein is CASSISGRTGDTQYF.